This T cell receptor (beta chain) emerged from a study of molecular identifiers for immune sequencing clone quantification (dated by TCRdb to the late 2010s). Regarding the complete study: For a replicate experiment, RNA from around 20,000 or 100,000 naive CD8 T cells was divided into five aliquots, of which four were sequenced. This methods study used CD8 T cells to benchmark TCR RNA copy counting and molecular-identifier clustering-based TCR repertoire sequencing (MIDCIRS).

Library generation was performed with PCR. Sequencer: NextSeq 500. Bulk TCR libraries were made following a previously described method, with the TCR primers given in Table S5. Total RNA was purified with the Qiagen AllPrep DNA/RNA kit. Before analysis, reads from multiple sequencing runs of the same library were pooled. In the authors' own workflow: Reads were retained only if the reads had an exact TCR constant sequence, and the retained reads were trimmed to 150 nt and grouped according to their 12-nt molecular barcodes. Within each barcode group, reads were sub-clustered at a 15% Levenshtein threshold, and quality-weighted consensus sequences were built per RNA molecule. Non-functional sequences were discarded, and so were lower-count sequences lying one edit away from another sequence. Barcode sub-clusters with fewer than 20% of the maximum read count were removed, based on fitting two negative binomial distributions. TCRdb reanalyzed the raw reads on its own, using fastp at Q25 for trimming and MiXCR for clone calling, and kept in-frame beta chains. Each entry merges the rows of one CDR3 protein and shows their most common DNA and genes. Here the V and J calls rest on TCRdb's processing, not on the authors' analysis. Present in this sample are tens of thousands of distinct CDR3 sequences, around a quarter of which were seen just once. The ten largest clones represent approximately 0.78% of the sample.

From a lookup of the germline V gene, CDR1 and CDR2 are SGHDT and YYEEEE. The CDR3, cysteine through phenylalanine, is 15 amino acids long. Only the CDR3 DNA stays, 45 bases, in frame from base 1. Trimming costs V 3 bases and J 1 base, and their ends lie 13 bases apart. This clonotype was seen only a few times. No antigen is known for it. No qualities accompany the bases; no much larger clone lies one base away. Results and caveats for the whole study, not just this receptor: In CMV-specific effector cells, over 99% of molecules were held by clones above 20 RNA copies, whereas under 1% of molecules were held by such clones in naive cells. Spiked-in Jurkat TCR RNA equivalent to a single cell was reported to be detectable even among one million naive CD8 T cells. Highly expanded clone sizes could be underestimated because identical TCR molecules may share a barcode. When barcode sub-clustering was left out, chimeric consensus sequences inflated TCR diversity, with chimeras reaching as high as 47%. Naive libraries contained spiked-in Jurkat TCR RNA (approximately 10 copies' worth), which is not part of the donor repertoire. Modeling estimated around 3.2 recovered TCR RNA copies per cell, compared with approximately 9.5 by digital PCR, which implies about 30% capture efficiency.

Naive CD8 T cell libraries were made from about 20,000 to 1,000,000 sorted cells using 10%, 30% or 50% of purified RNA. On a BD FACSAria II, naive CD8 T cells were FACS-sorted as CD8+CD4-CCR7+CD45RA+ and collected into RLT Plus buffer. Detection sensitivity was tested by spiking Jurkat RNA equal to approximately 9 TCR copies' worth into samples containing roughly 19,000-1,000,000 naive CD8 T cells. CD8 T cells were enriched using RosetteSep CD8+ T Cell Enrichment Cocktail and Ficoll-Paque, and the enriched cells then underwent ACK red cell lysis. This chain is built from TRBV5-6 and TRBJ2-5; confidence is insufficient to name the D gene. Sequencing was done on a sample of naive CD8+ T cells from blood, with Jurkat cell RNA spiked in. The cell subset or site label for this specimen denotes: FACS-sorted CD8+CD4-CCR7+CD45RA+ naive T cells. The TCR sequence derives from a human donor in good health. Some libraries in this study had Jurkat cell RNA spiked in. At the DNA level, the sequence is TGTGCCAGCAGCTCAAAACCCTGGCCCCAAGAGACCCAGTACTTC. Translation gives CASSSKPWPQETQYF.